This TCR beta chain was recovered during a study of cytomegalovirus exposure and HLA in healthy donors. Points from the study as a whole: CMV antigen specificity was confirmed in vitro for a few CMV-associated chains. Both high specificity and high sensitivity reportedly marked the classifier's diagnosis of cytomegalovirus status.

Notes on this clone: The antigen is unknown.

This CDR3 spans 17 amino acids. Assay used: immunoSEQ multiplex PCR; TCRdb lists only in-frame clones, some missing. The table records almost 200,000 clones, about 81% of them present only once. The clonotype originates from a woman aged 25 to 39 in good health and CMV-seronegative. This sequence joins TRBV21-1 and TRBJ2-7; TRBD2 is the table's D call and was not checked against the DNA. TRBV21-1 is assigned pseudogene status. The sample taken for sequencing was PBMCs. This CDR3 reads CASSKAEEREEPYEQYF. CDR3 coding DNA: TGTGCCAGCAGCAAAGCCGAGGAGCGGGAGGAGCCCTACGAGCAGTACTTC.